This TCR beta chain originates from a study of T cells after yellow fever vaccination. Notes on the study in general: Most clones from primary vaccination were detected again post-booster (approximately 96% CD4, around 88% CD8). Detection of almost all vaccine-responding clonotypes in sorted memory subsets failed on day 0.

V was pared by 7 bases and J by 1 base, with 8 bases of the junction left unmatched. The CDR3 is made up of 14 amino acids. Germline V CDR1 and CDR2: SQVTM, ANQGSEA. By proportion, this clonotype is medium-sized. UMIs and a universal primer site were added when TCR cDNA was made by 5'RACE template switching. Each CDR3 protein is one row after TCRdb ran MiXCR on the 5' RACE reads. The repertoire includes 20,000 to 30,000 distinct CDR3 sequences, under 5.5% of them detected once, and around 11% sits in the top ten. The chain is built from TRBV29-1 and TRBJ1-2; 8 bases align to TRBD1. Here the sequenced sample was PBMCs, either bulk or a sorted T-cell subset (CD4+, CD8+, memory, or dextramer-sorted; not recorded which), taken 15 days after the yellow fever booster vaccination. This TCR derives from a young man who received the YFV17D yellow fever vaccine. The CDR3 sequence: CSAGGTGVNYGYTF. CDR3 DNA: TGCAGCGCTGGGGGGACAGGAGTTAACTATGGCTACACCTTC.